This TCR beta chain was captured by sequencing in a study of blood T cell repertoires in COVID-19. Across the whole study: There were acute and convalescent COVID-19 samples, and they came from the United States, Italy and Spain. The cDNA or gDNA used as material had been derived from T cells, B-cell-depleted T cells, or PBMCs.

Patients in Seattle were enrolled during active infection, then followed longitudinally. Original handling: Amplified reference gene primers provided the basis for estimating nucleated cell counts. Data came from immunoSEQ multiplex PCR; TCRdb stores just in-frame clones and leaves some out. For V, J and clone size, that table is used; D and trimming come from the DNA. The table lists some 160,000 clones, approximately 91% of them singletons. Germline CDR1 is SGHTA and CDR2 is FQGNSA. Trimming took off 3 bases at V and 2 bases at J, with 10 bases between the two ends. There are 14 residues in the CDR3.

Sequenced material: peripheral blood. The origin of this receptor is a man aged 18-30 years with COVID-19, enrolled during active disease. The chain has TRBV7-2 and TRBJ1-1, with D perhaps matching TRBD1 (5 bases). CDR3 region: CASSFGGVNTEAFF. The CDR3 nucleotides are TGTGCCAGCAGCTTTGGGGGGGTTAACACTGAAGCTTTCTTT. The entire variable domain, with the rest obtained from reference TRBV7-2 and TRBJ1-1, is as follows: GAGVSQSPSNKVTEKGKDVELRCDPISGHTALYWYRQSLGQGLEFLIYFQGNSAPDKSGLPSDRFSAERTGGSVSTLTIQRTQQEDSAVYLCASSFGGVNTEAFFGQGTRLTVV.